This TCR beta chain derives from a study of cytomegalovirus exposure and HLA in healthy donors. Whole-study findings and limits: TCR sequences were mostly rare, though some public TCRs occurred in many donors. The classifier was said to identify cytomegalovirus status with high specificity and sensitivity.

A note on this clone: As yet, its antigen is unknown.

13 Jbeta primers and 60 Vbeta primers were used for the PCR. Clones were sequenced by immunoSEQ multiplex PCR, and TCRdb holds only the in-frame ones, with some missing. The data show about 170,000 clones, less than 80% seen once. The sequencing input was PBMCs. This receptor was taken from a female donor in good health and CMV-seronegative.

The CDR3 DNA is TGTGCCATCAGTGAAAGGGGGCTTTACTATGGCTACACCTTC. Translating it yields CAISERGLYYGYTF. The chain uses TRBV10-3 and TRBJ1-2; 7 nucleotides match TRBD1. The J segment lost 3 bases and the V segment lost 3 bases, leaving 4 bases of the junction unmatched. CDR3 length: 14 amino acids. Germline V CDR1 and CDR2: ENHRY, SYGVKD.